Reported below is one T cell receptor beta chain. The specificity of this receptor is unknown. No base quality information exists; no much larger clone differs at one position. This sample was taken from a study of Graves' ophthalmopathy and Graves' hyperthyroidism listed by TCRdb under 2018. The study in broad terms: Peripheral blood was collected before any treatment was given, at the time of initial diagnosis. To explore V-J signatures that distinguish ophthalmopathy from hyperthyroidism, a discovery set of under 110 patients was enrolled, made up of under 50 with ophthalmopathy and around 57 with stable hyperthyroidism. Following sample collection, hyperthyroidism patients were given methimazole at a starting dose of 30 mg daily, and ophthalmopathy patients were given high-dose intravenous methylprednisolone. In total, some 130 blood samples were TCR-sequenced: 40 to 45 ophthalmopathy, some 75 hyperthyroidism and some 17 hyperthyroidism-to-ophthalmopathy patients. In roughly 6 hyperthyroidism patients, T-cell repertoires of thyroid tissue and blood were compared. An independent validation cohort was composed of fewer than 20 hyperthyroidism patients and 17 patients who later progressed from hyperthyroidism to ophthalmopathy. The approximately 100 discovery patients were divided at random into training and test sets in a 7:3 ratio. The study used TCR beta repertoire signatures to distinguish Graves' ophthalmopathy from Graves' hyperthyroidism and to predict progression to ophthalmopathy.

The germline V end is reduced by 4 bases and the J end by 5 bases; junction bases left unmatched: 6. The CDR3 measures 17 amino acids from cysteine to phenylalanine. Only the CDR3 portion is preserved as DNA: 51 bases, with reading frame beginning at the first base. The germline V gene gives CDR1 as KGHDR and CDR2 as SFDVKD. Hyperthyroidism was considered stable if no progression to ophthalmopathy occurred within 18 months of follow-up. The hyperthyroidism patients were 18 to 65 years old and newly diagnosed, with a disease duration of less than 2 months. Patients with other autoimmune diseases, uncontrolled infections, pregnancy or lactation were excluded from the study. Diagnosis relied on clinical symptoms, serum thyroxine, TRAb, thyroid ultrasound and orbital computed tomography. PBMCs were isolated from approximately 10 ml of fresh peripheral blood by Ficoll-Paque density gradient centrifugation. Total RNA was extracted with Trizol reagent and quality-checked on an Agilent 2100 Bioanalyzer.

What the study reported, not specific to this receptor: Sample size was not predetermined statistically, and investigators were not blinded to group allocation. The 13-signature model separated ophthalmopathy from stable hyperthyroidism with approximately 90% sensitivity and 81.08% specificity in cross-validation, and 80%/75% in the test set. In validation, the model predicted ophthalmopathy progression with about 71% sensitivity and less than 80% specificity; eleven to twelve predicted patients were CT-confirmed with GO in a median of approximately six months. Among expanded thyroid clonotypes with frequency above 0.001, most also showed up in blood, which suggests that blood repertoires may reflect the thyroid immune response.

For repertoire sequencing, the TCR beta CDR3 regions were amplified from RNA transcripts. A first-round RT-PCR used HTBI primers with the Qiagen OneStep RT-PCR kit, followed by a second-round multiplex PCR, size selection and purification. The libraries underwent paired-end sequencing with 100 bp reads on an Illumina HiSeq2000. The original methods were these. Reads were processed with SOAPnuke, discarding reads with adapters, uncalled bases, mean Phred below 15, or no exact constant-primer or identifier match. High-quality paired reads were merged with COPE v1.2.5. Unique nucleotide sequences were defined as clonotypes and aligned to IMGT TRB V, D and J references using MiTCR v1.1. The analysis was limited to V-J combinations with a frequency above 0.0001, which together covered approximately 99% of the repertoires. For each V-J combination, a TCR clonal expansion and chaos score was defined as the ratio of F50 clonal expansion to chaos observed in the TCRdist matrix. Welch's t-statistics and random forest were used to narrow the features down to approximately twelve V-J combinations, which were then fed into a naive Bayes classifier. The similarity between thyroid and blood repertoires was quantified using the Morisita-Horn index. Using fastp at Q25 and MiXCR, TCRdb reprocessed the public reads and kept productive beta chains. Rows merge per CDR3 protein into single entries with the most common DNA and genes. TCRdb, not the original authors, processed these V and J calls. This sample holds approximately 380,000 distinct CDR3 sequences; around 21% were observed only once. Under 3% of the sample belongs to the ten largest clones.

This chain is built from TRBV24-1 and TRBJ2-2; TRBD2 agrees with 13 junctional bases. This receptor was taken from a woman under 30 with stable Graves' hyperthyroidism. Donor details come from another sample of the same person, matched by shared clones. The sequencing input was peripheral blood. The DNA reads TGTGCCACCAGTGACCCAAAACTAGCGGGAGGGACCGGGGAGCTGTTTTTT. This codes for CATSDPKLAGGTGELFF.